The 18 T cell receptor beta chains listed next were all sequenced from one sample in a study of tumor and adjacent non-tumor tissue in lung cancer. No cell sorting was done before RNA was extracted from the tissue. TCRbeta libraries were built with three rounds of nested PCR, modified from ARM-PCR. Via MiXCR, TCRdb re-called the multiplex PCR reads, giving one row per CDR3 protein. The repertoire includes some 120,000 distinct CDR3 sequences, about 66% of them detected once, and 9.5% to 15% sits in the top ten. Sequencing was carried out using lung tumor tissue. All receptors come from a young man with non-small cell lung cancer.

Comment on this clonotype: A read error may be the cause here, since a much bigger clone is one base away. The J gene is TRBJ1-2, the V gene TRBV12-3 or TRBV12-4; D possibly corresponds to TRBD1 (6 bases). The CDR3 spans 14 residues. DNA of the CDR3: TGTGTCAGCAGAGATGGGCCAGGGGTTGGTGGCTACACCTTC. Amino acid sequence: CVSRDGPGVGGYTF.

A note on this clonotype: A much larger clone is a single base away; this may be a read error. V usage is TRBV20-1 and J usage is TRBJ2-7; D ambiguous. Per germline, CDR1 DFQATT and CDR2 SNEGSKA (reference sequence). The length of the CDR3 is 11 residues. The CDR3 bases are TGCACTGCGAGACAATCCTACGAGCAGTACTTC. This translates into CTARQSYEQYF.

This clonotype was detected only once. At one end, the junction sequence differs from germline, possibly due to a read error. V and J are TRBV5-6 and TRBJ1-5; TRBD1 matches 10 bases. Germline V gene data show CDR1 as SGHDT and CDR2 as YYEEEE. This CDR3 is 16 amino acids long. The CDR3: CGSSYTGTGASQHQHF. The CDR3 bases are TGTGGCAGCAGCTACACGGGGACAGGGGCTAGTCAGCACCAGCATTTT.

For this clonotype: This may be a read error, as it is one base from a much larger clone. The chain has TRBV12-3 or TRBV12-4 and TRBJ1-2; a weak D match, TRBD1 (6 bases). The CDR3 runs to 12 residues. The CDR3 DNA reads TGTGCCAGCAGTACAGGGCCCTATGTCTACACCTTC. This translates into CASSTGPYVYTF.

This clonotype was counted only a few times. This clone may be a read error of a much larger clone one base away. This sequence joins TRBV6-2 or TRBV6-3 and TRBJ2-3; perhaps TRBD1 as D (5 bases). CDR1 and CDR2 from the germline V gene are MNHEY and SVGEGT. The CDR3 spans 16 residues. This CDR3 reads CDSSPHYWGASDTQYF. The CDR3 bases are TGTGACAGCAGCCCGCATTATTGGGGCGCCTCAGATACGCAGTATTTT.

Remarks on this clonotype: Mismatch with germline at one junction end may stem from a read error. The CDR3 sequence: CASSRTSGTDTQHF. The CDR3, as DNA: TGTGCCAGCAGCAGGACTAGCGGCACAGATACGCAGCACTTT. The chain carries TRBV11-3 and TRBJ2-3, with 10 bases fitting TRBD2. Germline V gene sequence: CDR1 SGHNT, CDR2 YENEEA. This CDR3 spans 14 amino acids.

On this clonotype: Without the conserved terminal phenylalanine or tryptophan, this CDR3 likely stems from a read error. This sequence joins TRBV5-1 and TRBJ2-2; 8 bases map to TRBD2. The CDR3 is made up of 15 amino acids. The germline V gene has CDR1 SGHRS and CDR2 YFSETQ. CDR3 sequence (DNA): TGCGTCAGCAGCTTGGCGGGGGGCACAACCGGGGAGCTGTTTTAT. Translation: CVSSLAGGTTGELFY.

This clonotype was seen a handful of times. A much larger clonotype is one base distant, so this may be a read error. The CDR3 DNA reads TGCAGTGCCAAGACAGGGTGGTCTAAAGCTTTCTTT. Amino acids: CSAKTGWSKAFF. This chain links TRBV20-1 with TRBJ1-1; 7 positions agree with TRBD1. The CDR3 sequence is 12 residues long. Trimming cost V 6 bases and J 9 bases; bases outside gene matches: 10. Germline CDR1 reads DFQATT; CDR2 reads SNEGSKA (reference sequence).

This chain links TRBV11-2 with TRBJ2-3, with a tentative D call TRBD2 (7 bases). V lost 4 bases, J lost 4 bases, and 21 bases lay in between. Germline V CDR1 and CDR2: SGHAT, FQNNGV. This CDR3 has 17 residues. The CDR3: CASSSGGGGGRPDTQYF. The CDR3 bases are TGTGCCAGCAGCTCCGGGGGAGGGGGGGGGCGGCCAGATACGCAGTATTTT.

A remark on this clonotype: No conserved phenylalanine or tryptophan ends this CDR3, so it is likely a read error. The gene calls are TRBV11-3 and TRBJ2-1; the D is unclear. V was clipped by 4 bases and J by 9 bases, with 13 bases between them. Germline V gene data show CDR1 as SGHNT and CDR2 as YENEEA. The CDR3 is made up of 13 amino acids. The CDR3 loop is CASSSETILEQFL. The CDR3 nucleotides are TGTGCCAGCAGCTCAGAGACAATCCTTGAGCAGTTCTTA.

To note about this clonotype: One junction end disagrees with the germline gene, perhaps due to a read error. This sequence joins TRBV4-1 and TRBJ2-6, with a possible D match to TRBD1 (6 bases). Germline V gene data show CDR1 as MGHRA and CDR2 as YSYEKL. The CDR3 is made up of 14 amino acids. CDR3 sequence: CVSTYRAGANVLTF. DNA of the CDR3: TGCGTCAGCACCTACAGGGCCGGGGCCAACGTCCTGACTTTC.

This clonotype was observed once. A single base separates this from a much larger clone, so it may be a read error. The gene calls are TRBV4-1 and TRBJ1-2; D remains unclear. The length of the CDR3 is 13 residues. CDR1 is MGHRA, CDR2 YSYEKL, per germline. V was clipped by 7 bases and J by 3 bases, with 12 bases between them. Written as DNA, the CDR3 is TGCGCCAGCAACGGAGGCCGGCACTATGGCTACACCTTC. It specifies CASNGGRHYGYTF.

Of note for this clonotype: A much larger clone lies a single base off, so this may be a read error. J is TRBJ2-5 and V is TRBV29-1; D possibly matches TRBD1 or TRBD2 (6 bases each). Germline V gene lookup returns CDR1 SQVTM and CDR2 ANQGSEA. The CDR3 is made up of 14 amino acids. CDR3 loop: CNVGGGTHGETQYF. CDR3 in DNA: TGCAACGTTGGAGGGGGTACCCACGGAGAGACCCAGTACTTC. The variable domain in full, completed from reference TRBV29-1 and TRBJ2-5, reads SAVISQKPSRDICQRGTSLTIQCQVDSQVTMMFWYRQQPGQSLTLIATANQGSEATYESGFVIDKFPISRPNLTFSTLTVSNMSPEDSSIYLCNVGGGTHGETQYFGPGTRLLVL.

In the case of this clonotype: With a much larger clone just one base away, this may be a read error. The gene calls are TRBV12-5 and TRBJ2-1, with TRBD2 identical over 7 bases. This CDR3 comprises 15 residues. The germline V gene encodes CDR1 LGHNT and CDR2 FRNRAP. V lost 2 bases to trimming and J lost 8 bases; unmatched junction nucleotides: 9. The CDR3 nucleotides are TGTGCTAGTGGTTTGCTGAGCGGGATCGACGATGAGCAGTTCTTC. Translating it yields CASGLLSGIDDEQFF.

A remark on this clonotype: A much larger clone sits a single nucleotide away, making a read error possible. The V gene is TRBV4-1, the J gene TRBJ2-5; D is unclear. The CDR3 covers 13 residues. Germline V lookup: CDR1 MGHRA, CDR2 YSYEKL. Here the CDR3 DNA reads TGCGCCAGCATCCAAGGATCTCAAGAGACCCAGTACTTC. This encodes CASIQGSQETQYF.

This clonotype was picked up many times. J is TRBJ2-2 and V is TRBV6-5; no firm D call. V gave up 0 bases and J gave up 0 bases, with 2 bases separating them. The V gene's germline CDR1 is MNHEY and CDR2 SVGAGI. The CDR3 consists of 14 residues. This CDR3 is CASSYSTNTGELFF. DNA for the CDR3: TGTGCCAGCAGTTACTCGACGAACACCGGGGAGCTGTTTTTT.

Comments on this clonotype: Sequence at one end of the junction differs from germline and may be a read error. The V and J genes are TRBV12-5 and TRBJ2-2; D tentatively fits TRBD1 or TRBD2 (5 bases each). The CDR3 is 14 amino acids. Germline V gene data show CDR1 as LGHNT and CDR2 as FRNRAP. CDR3: CATSRVYPSRDLFF. In DNA form, the CDR3 reads TGTGCTACCTCTCGGGTCTACCCTTCTCGGGACCTGTTTTTT.

This clonotype was seen only a few times. Germline and junction disagree at one end, which may indicate a read error. V and J are TRBV6-5 and TRBJ2-3; 15 nucleotides align to TRBD2. This CDR3 is 16 amino acids long. Germline V gives CDR1 MNHEY, CDR2 SVGAGI. In DNA form, the CDR3 reads TGTGCCAGCAGTTGGACTAGCGGGGGGGCAAGAGATATGCAGTATTTT. Translating gives CASSWTSGGARDMQYF.